The 12 T cell receptor beta chains below all came from one sample that was sequenced in a study of cytomegalovirus exposure and HLA in healthy donors. Primers: 60 Vbeta forward and 13 Jbeta reverse. TCRdb's table, derived via immunoSEQ multiplex PCR, lists solely in-frame clones and lacks some. Of tens of thousands of clones in the sample, roughly 84% were seen once. Sequenced input: PBMCs. The origin of the receptors is a man aged 18 to 35 in good health and CMV-seronegative.

The rearrangement joins TRBV5-5 to TRBJ2-7; D is possibly TRBD1 (7 bases). This CDR3 contains 13 residues. Germline V gene lookup returns CDR1 SGHKS and CDR2 YYEKEE (reference sequence). Trimming cost V 6 bases and J 1 base, with 11 bases left between them. CDR3 residues: CASNRGLSYEQYF. CDR3 bases: TGTGCCAGCAACAGGGGACTGTCCTACGAGCAGTACTTC.

This chain connects TRBV30 to TRBJ2-1, with 12 bases aligning to TRBD2. From germline, CDR1 is GTSNPN and CDR2 SVGIG (reference sequence). Trimming at V came to 0 bases and at J to 6 bases, leaving 3 bases not matched to a gene. This CDR3 contains 15 residues. The CDR3 protein is CAWSVLAGGPNEQFF. The CDR3 DNA follows: TGTGCCTGGAGTGTCCTAGCGGGAGGGCCCAATGAGCAGTTCTTC.

This clone has more than one count but fewer than ten. The gene calls are TRBV28 and TRBJ2-2; no definite D call. Trimming stripped 4 bases from V and 4 bases from J, with 13 bases between. In germline, CDR1 is MDHEN, CDR2 SYDVKM. This CDR3 region has 15 residues. The DNA of the CDR3 is TGTGCCAGCAGTTCCCGGGTCCCCTTCACCGGGGAGCTGTTTTTT. It is translated as CASSSRVPFTGELFF.

The genes are TRBV6-5 and TRBJ1-5; unclear D gene. The V end was cut by 6 bases, the J end by 9 bases, with 12 bases between. Looked up from germline, CDR1 is MNHEY and CDR2 is SVGAGI. This CDR3 has 12 residues. Written as DNA, the CDR3 is TGTGCCAGCAGCCTTGGAGGTGGGCCCCAGCATTTT. Its translation is CASSLGGGPQHF.

The chain employs TRBV4-3 and TRBJ1-1, with 7 bases aligning to TRBD1. Germline CDR1 reads LGHNA; CDR2 reads YSLEER. V lost 0 bases and J lost 1; bases outside the gene matches: 5. CDR3 length: 16 amino acids. This CDR3 is CASSQDWDRTNTEAFF. Written as DNA, the CDR3 is TGCGCCAGCAGCCAAGACTGGGACAGAACGAACACTGAAGCTTTCTTT.

This rearrangement joins TRBV7-9 to TRBJ1-2; TRBD1 is a possible D gene (5 bases). CDR3 length: 15 residues. Germline CDR1 is SEHNR and CDR2 is FQNEAQ (reference sequence). Trimming shortened V by 7 bases and J by 4 bases, and 19 bases separated the two germline ends. The CDR3 DNA sequence: TGTGCCAGCACAGGGTCCCCCGCTTTTGGCTATGGCTACACCTTC. Translation: CASTGSPAFGYGYTF.

The V call is TRBV5-1, the J call TRBJ2-3, with D tentatively TRBD2 (6 bases). Trimming removed 1 base at V and 2 bases at J, with 20 bases between. CDR3 length equals 18 residues. Germline V gene lookup returns CDR1 SGHRS and CDR2 YFSETQ. In nucleotides, the CDR3 is TGCGCCAGCAGCTTGCAGCCCCCGGCGGGACCCTCCACAGATACGCAGTATTTT. This codes for CASSLQPPAGPSTDTQYF.

CDR3 protein: CASIEVDRDEKLFF. Written as DNA, the CDR3 is TGTGCCAGCATTGAGGTAGATAGAGATGAAAAACTGTTTTTT. The chain is built from TRBV6-1 and TRBJ1-4; no clear D. CDR3 length: 14 residues. The germline V gene encodes CDR1 MNHNS and CDR2 SASEGT. The V and J ends lost 7 bases and 6 bases respectively, with 15 bases between them.

The V call is TRBV6-5, the J call TRBJ2-3, with D possibly TRBD1 on 6 matching bases. Trimming left V 6 bases short and J 0 bases short, with 10 bases between. The V gene's germline CDR1 is MNHEY and CDR2 SVGAGI. The CDR3 is 14 amino acids. The CDR3 DNA sequence: TGTGCCAGCAGAAACGACAGGAGCACAGATACGCAGTATTTT. This gives the protein CASRNDRSTDTQYF.

The chain employs TRBV7-2 and TRBJ2-5, with a possible D match to TRBD1 (7 bases). V lost 7 bases to trimming and J lost 4 bases, with 13 bases between them. CDR3 length equals 13 residues. The V gene's germline CDR1 is SGHTA and CDR2 FQGNSA. Written as DNA, the CDR3 is TGTGCCAGCACCCAGGGGGGAGGAGAGACCCAGTACTTC. Translating it yields CASTQGGGETQYF.

The J gene is TRBJ1-1, the V gene TRBV7-3; 10 positions match TRBD1. CDR3 length: 15 residues. Germline-derived CDR1 and CDR2 are SGHTA and FQGTGA. V was pared by 4 bases and J by 3 bases, with 5 bases of the junction left unmatched. The CDR3 DNA follows: TGTGCCAGCAGCTATGGACAGGGGGGGCACACTGAAGCTTTCTTT. Amino acid sequence: CASSYGQGGHTEAFF.

The V gene is TRBV6-4, the J gene TRBJ2-1; D gene unclear. From germline, CDR1 is MRHNA and CDR2 SNTAGT. Trimming pared 9 bases from V and 7 bases from J, leaving 13 bases between. This CDR3 is 12 amino acids long. This CDR3 reads CASKSPVNEQFF. CDR3 bases: TGTGCCAGTAAGAGCCCTGTGAATGAGCAGTTCTTC.